The 25 T cell receptor beta chains reported below all come from one sample, sequenced in a study of blood T cells in healthy people across ages. The authors ran a second PCR of about 6 to 12 cycles using a sample-barcoded 5' primer and a J-beta primer mix. TCRdb used MiXCR to reprocess the 5' RACE reads, holding one entry per CDR3 protein. The data contain approximately 780,000 distinct CDR3 sequences, under 30% of them seen just once; the ten biggest clones take up roughly 3.1%. These same data were also listed under a study on T cells of mothers and their children.

Material: blood. The receptors were gathered from a boy aged 5 to 17 in good health.

This clonotype was recorded at least ten times. J is TRBJ2-4 and V is TRBV28, with TRBD1 matching over 10 bases. This CDR3 is built from 15 residues. Germline loops: CDR1 MDHEN, CDR2 SYDVKM. The trim removed 7 bases at V and 3 bases at J, leaving 6 bases unmatched. CDR3 nucleotide sequence: TGTGCCAGCAACGGACAGGGGGGTGTCAAAAACATTCAGTACTTC. It translates to CASNGQGGVKNIQYF.

J is TRBJ1-2 and V is TRBV19; TRBD1 matches 10 bases. CDR3 length equals 14 residues. Germline V lookup: CDR1 LNHDA, CDR2 SQIVND (reference sequence). The ends lost 3 bases at V and 6 bases at J; junction bases unmatched: 4. The CDR3 DNA reads as TGTGCCAGTAGTATCGCGGGGACAGGGGATGGCTACACCTTC. Residues: CASSIAGTGDGYTF.

This clonotype was picked up a small number of times. J is TRBJ2-7 and V is TRBV9; 9 bases agree with TRBD1. This CDR3 contains 14 residues. Trimming took 0 bases from V and 4 from J; bases not matched to a gene: 2. Germline V lookup: CDR1 SGDLS, CDR2 YYNGEE. CDR3 nucleotides: TGTGCCAGCAGCGTAGAGGGACAGGGTTACGAGCAGTACTTC. Translating gives CASSVEGQGYEQYF. The full variable domain, in which reference TRBV9 and TRBJ2-7 provide the parts outside the CDR3, is DSGVTQTPKHLITATGQRVTLRCSPRSGDLSVYWYQQSLDQGLQFLIQYYNGEERAKGNILERFSAQQFPDLHSELNLSSLELGDSALYFCASSVEGQGYEQYFGPGTRLTVT.

The rearrangement links TRBV6-5 to TRBJ2-5; TRBD1 aligns across 9 bases. The germline V gene encodes CDR1 MNHEY and CDR2 SVGAGI. Losses at the gene ends were 6 bases for V and 11 bases for J; bases not matched to a gene: 19. This CDR3 is built from 16 residues. For the CDR3, the DNA is TGTGCCAGCAGACCCGCGGTCGGACAGGGGACTTTAAAGCAGTACTTC. This translates into CASRPAVGQGTLKQYF.

The chain has TRBV3-1 and TRBJ2-3; D is uncertain. V lost 0 bases and J lost 8, with 9 bases in between. Germline V gene data show CDR1 as LGHDT and CDR2 as YNNKEL (reference sequence). The CDR3 has 13 residues. The CDR3 bases are TGTGCCAGCAGCCAAGATTCGGGTCCTACGCAGTATTTT. It yields the protein CASSQDSGPTQYF.

The V gene is TRBV7-9, the J gene TRBJ2-6; 9 bases line up with TRBD1. The CDR3 loop spans 17 amino acids. Per the germline V gene, CDR1 is SEHNR and CDR2 is FQNEAQ (reference sequence). Trimming cost V 4 bases and J 3 bases; bases outside gene matches: 7. CDR3 nucleotide sequence: TGTGCCAGCAGCTCGACAGGGGGGAGGATTGGGGCCAACGTCCTGACTTTC. Protein sequence: CASSSTGGRIGANVLTF.

This chain links TRBV29-1 with TRBJ2-3, with 8 bases that match TRBD1. This CDR3 is 17 amino acids long. The junction had 14 bases not matched to a gene; V was cut back by 6 bases and J by 0 bases. In germline, CDR1 is SQVTM, CDR2 ANQGSEA. As DNA, the CDR3 is TGCAGCGTCGCTGGGACAGGAACCTTAGGGAGCACAGATACGCAGTATTTT. Its translation is CSVAGTGTLGSTDTQYF.

V usage is TRBV5-1 and J usage is TRBJ2-3; D is possibly TRBD2 (5 bases). Germline CDR1 and CDR2: SGHRS and YFSETQ. Trimming took 0 bases from V and 6 from J, leaving 14 bases between them. CDR3 size: 15 residues. The CDR3 DNA sequence: TGCGCCAGCAGCTTGGGGACTCATGCCACGGATACGCAGTATTTT. Translation: CASSLGTHATDTQYF.

This clonotype was counted a few times. The chain combines TRBV11-2 with TRBJ2-6; no clear D gene. Trimming took 5 bases from V and 0 from J, leaving 11 bases between them. The V gene's germline CDR1 is SGHAT and CDR2 FQNNGV. This CDR3 spans 16 amino acids. CDR3 nucleotides: TGTGCCAGCAGCACCCCCAAGCTCTCTGGGGCCAACGTCCTGACTTTC. Its translation: CASSTPKLSGANVLTF.

This clonotype has ten or more counts. This chain connects TRBV6-5 to TRBJ2-5; 10 bases match TRBD1. Germline V gene data show CDR1 as MNHEY and CDR2 as SVGAGI. This CDR3 region has 14 residues. With 6 bases clipped from V and 1 base from J, the junction kept 2 bases outside the gene matches. CDR3: CASRGDRGQETQYF. CDR3 nucleotides: TGTGCCAGCAGAGGGGACAGGGGCCAAGAGACCCAGTACTTC.

This rearrangement joins TRBV12-3 or TRBV12-4 to TRBJ1-2; possibly TRBD1 for D (5 bases). The CDR3 covers 15 residues. Trimming stripped 1 base from V and 4 bases from J, with 13 bases between. The DNA for the CDR3 is TGTGCCAGCAGTTTAGTATCTGGGACGGGCTATGGCTACACCTTC. Translating gives CASSLVSGTGYGYTF.

The V and J genes are TRBV25-1 and TRBJ1-1; the D is unclear. Germline CDR1 and CDR2: MGHDK and SYGVNS. The CDR3 is made up of 13 amino acids. V was pared by 6 bases and J by 5 bases, with 13 bases between. CDR3 sequence (DNA): TGTGCCAGCAGCGCTTTTAGTGGGACTGAAGCTTTCTTT. This encodes CASSAFSGTEAFF.

As concerns this clonotype: A read error may produce the germline difference seen at one junction end. This chain joins TRBV2 and TRBJ2-3, with D perhaps TRBD1 (5 bases). In germline, CDR1 is SNHLY, CDR2 FYNNEI. This CDR3 region has 15 residues. The CDR3 is CASREAATGLVTQYF. The CDR3 DNA sequence: TGTGCCAGCAGAGAAGCCGCAACAGGTTTAGTTACGCAGTATTTT.

The count of this clonotype is one. This chain links TRBV29-1 with TRBJ2-3, with TRBD2 identical over 9 bases. Losses at the gene ends were 4 bases for V and 10 bases for J; bases not matched to a gene: 12. CDR3 size: 14 residues. Germline lookup yields CDR1 SQVTM and CDR2 ANQGSEA. The CDR3 protein is CSVVTSGRHVAQYF. CDR3 nucleotides: TGCAGCGTTGTAACTAGCGGGCGACACGTTGCGCAGTATTTT.

V usage is TRBV20-1 and J usage is TRBJ2-7; D is possibly TRBD1 (6 bases). The CDR3 totals 14 residues. The ends were cut back, 1 base at V and 4 bases at J, with 14 bases in the middle. Germline CDR1 and CDR2: DFQATT and SNEGSKA (reference sequence). As DNA, the CDR3 is TGCAGTGCTAGAGGACCGGGACACCCTTACGAGCAGTACTTC. Translated, it gives CSARGPGHPYEQYF.

The V gene is TRBV12-3 or TRBV12-4, the J gene TRBJ2-5, with 12 bases matching TRBD2. The end of the DNA aligns better with TRBJ2-1, so the J call may be wrong. There are 17 residues in the CDR3. The CDR3 nucleotides are TGTGCCAGCAGTCCTCTGATTCGACTAGCGGGGGTGAATGAGCAGTTCTTC. Its protein is CASSPLIRLAGVNEQFF.

The sample holds a few counts of this clonotype. The V gene is TRBV10-3, the J gene TRBJ2-3; D might be TRBD1 (5 bases). Trimming stripped 3 bases from V and 1 base from J, with 8 bases between. The CDR3 runs to 14 residues. Germline loops: CDR1 ENHRY, CDR2 SYGVKD. The CDR3 here is CAISEGARTDTQYF. The CDR3, as DNA: TGTGCCATCAGTGAAGGGGCACGCACAGATACGCAGTATTTT.

The chain couples TRBV11-2 to TRBJ2-5, with 9 bases that match TRBD1. The CDR3 loop spans 15 amino acids. The germline V gene has CDR1 SGHAT and CDR2 FQNNGV. The V and J ends lost 3 bases and 7 bases, in that order; junction bases with no gene match: 9. The CDR3, as DNA: TGTGCCAGCAGCTTCCGGGGACAGGGTCTCAGGACCCAGTACTTC. Its protein product is CASSFRGQGLRTQYF.

V and J are TRBV20-1 and TRBJ2-1, with 9 bases that match TRBD1. The CDR3 contains 14 residues. The germline V gene encodes CDR1 DFQATT and CDR2 SNEGSKA (reference sequence). Trimming removed 5 bases from V and 5 bases from J; junction bases left unmatched: 7. CDR3: CSAATGGWNNEQFF. The CDR3 DNA sequence: TGCAGTGCTGCAACAGGGGGCTGGAACAATGAGCAGTTCTTC.

The chain combines TRBV15 with TRBJ1-3; TRBD1 matches 7 bases. CDR1 is LNHNV and CDR2 is YYDKDF in the germline V gene (reference sequence). The CDR3 has 20 amino acids. With 1 base clipped from V and 0 bases from J, the junction kept 15 bases outside the gene matches. CDR3 nucleotides: TGTGCCACCAGCAGAGGTTGGGACAGTTCGGAAGCCAGCTCTGGAAACACCATATATTTT. Its translation: CATSRGWDSSEASSGNTIYF.

Of note for this clonotype: This CDR3 fails to terminate in the conserved phenylalanine or tryptophan, so it likely reflects a read error. The chain has TRBV6-2 or TRBV6-3 and TRBJ2-1; no definite D call. This CDR3 is built from 15 residues. V lost 9 bases and J 4 bases, leaving 19 bases between the germline ends. Germline V CDR1 and CDR2: MNHEY, SVGEGT. In nucleotides, the CDR3 is TGTGCCAGTACCCTCGGCCAGGCGACGTACAATGAGCAGTTCCTC. This codes for CASTLGQATYNEQFL.

This clonotype has only a few counts. V is TRBV11-2 and J is TRBJ2-1; no firm D call. This CDR3 region has 17 residues. The V end lost 3 bases, the J end lost 1 base, and 16 bases lay between the germline ends. Germline V gene lookup returns CDR1 SGHAT and CDR2 FQNNGV. The chain's CDR3 is CASSFDDFDGSYNEQFF. The CDR3 nucleotides are TGTGCCAGCAGCTTCGATGATTTCGACGGTTCCTACAATGAGCAGTTCTTC.

This chain joins TRBV28 and TRBJ2-7; D is unresolved. CDR3 length equals 12 residues. V was cut by 7 bases and J by 0 bases, with 7 bases left in between. In germline, CDR1 is MDHEN, CDR2 SYDVKM. The CDR3 sequence: CASNDISYEQYF. Here the CDR3 DNA reads TGTGCCAGCAACGACATCTCCTACGAGCAGTACTTC.

The sample holds a few counts of this clonotype. V and J are TRBV5-1 and TRBJ1-2, with 8 bases aligning to TRBD1. J gave up 5 bases and V 4 bases, and 10 bases lay outside the gene matches. In germline, CDR1 is SGHRS, CDR2 YFSETQ. There are 15 residues in the CDR3. CDR3: CASSINQGATYGYTF. Here the CDR3 DNA reads TGCGCCAGCAGCATTAACCAGGGGGCTACTTATGGCTACACCTTC.

The sample holds a few counts of this clonotype. The gene calls are TRBV2 and TRBJ2-1, with D perhaps TRBD1 (6 bases). Germline assignment: CDR1 SNHLY and CDR2 FYNNEI. The CDR3 is made up of 16 amino acids. V lost 10 bases to trimming and J lost 0 bases, with 19 bases between them. This CDR3 is CAILQGHRISYNEQFF. CDR3 coding DNA: TGTGCCATCTTACAGGGCCACAGGATCTCCTACAATGAGCAGTTCTTC.